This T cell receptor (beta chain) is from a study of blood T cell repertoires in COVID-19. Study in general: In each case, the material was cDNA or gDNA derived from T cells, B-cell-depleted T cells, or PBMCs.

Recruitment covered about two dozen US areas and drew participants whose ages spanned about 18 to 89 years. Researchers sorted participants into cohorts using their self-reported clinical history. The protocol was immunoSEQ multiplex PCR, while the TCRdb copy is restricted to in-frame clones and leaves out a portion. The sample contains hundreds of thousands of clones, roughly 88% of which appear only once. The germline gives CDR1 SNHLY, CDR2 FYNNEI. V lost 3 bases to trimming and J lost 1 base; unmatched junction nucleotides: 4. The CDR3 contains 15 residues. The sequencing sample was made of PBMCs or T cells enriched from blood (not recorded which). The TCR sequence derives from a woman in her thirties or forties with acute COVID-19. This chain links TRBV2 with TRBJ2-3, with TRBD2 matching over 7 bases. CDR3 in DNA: TGTGCCAGCAGTGATCCAGGACTAGGCACAGATACGCAGTATTTT. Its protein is CASSDPGLGTDTQYF.